This T cell receptor (beta chain) was identified during a study of blood T cell repertoires in COVID-19. Study summary: PBMCs, B-cell-depleted T cells, or T cells were the source of the cDNA or gDNA that made up the material.

Sequenced by immunoSEQ multiplex PCR; TCRdb stores in-frame clones only, minus some. The table records fewer than 350,000 clones, approximately 91% of them present only once. Trimming stripped 4 bases from V and 1 base from J, with 18 bases between. Germline CDR1 reads MDHEN; CDR2 reads SYDVKM. The CDR3 has 17 residues. The TCR sequence derives from a woman in her thirties or forties with acute COVID-19. Sequencing was done on a sample of PBMCs or T cells enriched from blood (not recorded which). This chain uses TRBV28 with TRBJ2-3; unclear D gene. In DNA form, the CDR3 reads TGTGCCAGCAGTTCGGCGGCGGTTCAGACGGGCACAGATACGCAGTATTTT. This gives the protein CASSSAAVQTGTDTQYF.